The 20 T cell receptor beta chains below come from one sample, sequenced in a study of spatial heterogeneity in lung cancer. As for time point: sample taken at primary tumor resection. These receptors are not linked to any known antigen. Overall study results and limits: The study found that expanded intratumoral alpha and beta TCR counts tracked tumor mutation counts.

TCRdb re-derived calls from the 5' RACE reads in MiXCR, one entry per CDR3 protein. The sample records about 3,900 distinct CDR3 sequences, 5.3% being singletons. Material: lung tumor tissue, obtained at surgery. These receptors all come from a female donor with early-stage non-small cell lung cancer.

On this clonotype: This may arise from a read error, as a much more abundant clone is one base away. The genes are TRBV30 and TRBJ2-1; D is uncertain. Germline lookup yields CDR1 GTSNPN and CDR2 SVGIG (reference sequence). V was pared by 0 bases and J by 9 bases, with 12 bases between. The length of the CDR3 is 13 residues. CDR3: CAWSVLTSGEQFF. CDR3 bases: TGTGCCTGGAGTGTACTAACGTCGGGTGAGCAGTTCTTC.

This chain joins TRBV5-5 and TRBJ2-7; 8 bases line up with TRBD1. The V and J ends lost 2 bases and 5 bases, in that order; junction bases with no gene match: 6. Germline lookup yields CDR1 SGHKS and CDR2 YYEKEE (reference sequence). The CDR3 is 14 amino acids. The DNA for the CDR3 is TGTGCCAGCAGCTTCCAGGACAGGGTCCACGAGCAGTACTTC. As protein: CASSFQDRVHEQYF.

By sample fraction, this clonotype is medium-sized. V and J are TRBV7-6 and TRBJ1-4, with unresolved D. There are 15 residues in the CDR3. Trimming stripped 3 bases from V and 1 base from J, with 9 bases between. The germline V gene has CDR1 SGHVS and CDR2 FNYEAQ. CDR3: CASSFRRQTNEKLFF. As DNA, the CDR3 is TGTGCCAGCAGCTTCCGCAGGCAAACTAATGAAAAACTGTTTTTT.

This clonotype was detected ten times or more. CDR3 loop: CASSPPGSGEKTQYF. In DNA form, the CDR3 reads TGTGCCAGCAGCCCGCCCGGCAGTGGGGAGAAGACCCAGTACTTC. The V and J genes are TRBV5-4 and TRBJ2-5, with D possibly matching TRBD2 (5 bases). V gave up 4 bases and J gave up 6 bases, with 19 bases separating them. The CDR3 spans 15 residues. The V gene's germline CDR1 is SGHNT and CDR2 YYREEE (reference sequence).

This clonotype is medium-sized (0.01 to 0.1%) by share. The chain carries TRBV20-1 and TRBJ2-3; tentative D call: TRBD1 (5 bases). This CDR3 has 15 residues. Trimming stripped 2 bases from V and 1 base from J, with 13 bases between. Germline CDR1 and CDR2: DFQATT and SNEGSKA (reference sequence). In DNA, the CDR3 is TGCAGTGCTAGACTTCAGCCGACAGGCACAGATACGCAGTATTTT. Its translation is CSARLQPTGTDTQYF.

In this sample, this clonotype is medium-sized (0.01 to 0.1%). The rearrangement joins TRBV5-1 to TRBJ2-2; 13 bases map to TRBD2. J gave up 8 bases and V 6 bases, and 10 bases lay outside the gene matches. CDR1 and CDR2 from the germline V gene are SGHRS and YFSETQ. The CDR3 covers 16 residues. The CDR3 protein is CASIPGTSGTAGELFF. DNA of the CDR3: TGCGCCAGCATCCCCGGGACTAGCGGGACCGCGGGGGAGCTGTTTTTT. Together with reference TRBV5-1 and TRBJ2-2, the CDR3 gives the full variable domain: KAGVTQTPRYLIKTRGQQVTLSCSPISGHRSVSWYQQTPGQGLQFLFEYFSETQRNKGNFPGRFSGRQFSNSRSEMNVSTLELGDSALYLCASIPGTSGTAGELFFGEGSRLTVL.

This clonotype was recorded many times. V usage is TRBV7-9 and J usage is TRBJ1-5; 11 bases align to TRBD1. The germline CDR1 and CDR2 sequences are SEHNR and FQNEAQ (reference sequence). V shed 4 bases and J 6 bases; nucleotides not matched to a gene: 5. CDR3 length: 15 residues. This chain's CDR3 is CASSSGQGASQPQHF. CDR3 DNA: TGTGCCAGCAGCTCTGGACAGGGGGCGAGTCAGCCCCAGCATTTT. The whole variable domain, filled in from reference TRBV7-9 and TRBJ1-5, reads DTGVSQNPRHKITKRGQNVTFRCDPISEHNRLYWYRQTLGQGPEFLTYFQNEAQLEKSRLLSDRFSAERPKGSFSTLEIQRTEQGDSAMYLCASSSGQGASQPQHFGDGTRLSIL.

In the case of this clonotype: Germline is not matched at one junction end, which may reflect a read error. This chain joins TRBV6-2 or TRBV6-3 and TRBJ2-6; D not certain. Germline V gene lookup returns CDR1 MNHEY and CDR2 SVGEGT. The CDR3 length is 11 residues. DNA for the CDR3: TGTACCAGCAGCCTGGCCAACGTCCTGACTTTC. Its protein product is CTSSLANVLTF.

This clonotype was seen a few times. The chain uses TRBV5-5 and TRBJ2-3; a weak D match, TRBD1 (6 bases). Trimming removed 7 bases from V and 10 bases from J, with 10 bases in between. CDR1 and CDR2 (germline): SGHKS, YYEKEE (reference sequence). The CDR3 covers 10 residues. CDR3 bases: TGTGCCAGCTCCCAGGGGCCGCAGTATTTT. The encoded protein is CASSQGPQYF.

The CDR3 loop reads CASSSLYEQYF. DNA for the CDR3: TGTGCCAGCAGTAGTCTCTACGAGCAGTACTTC. The genes are TRBV28 and TRBJ2-7; D is unresolved. Germline V gene sequence: CDR1 MDHEN, CDR2 SYDVKM. With 5 bases removed from V and 3 bases from J, the gap between germline ends came to 5 bases. The CDR3 length is 11 residues. Full variable domain (outside the CDR3, taken from reference TRBV28 and TRBJ2-7): DVKVTQSSRYLVKRTGEKVFLECVQDMDHENMFWYRQDPGLGLRLIYFSYDVKMKEKGDIPEGYSVSREKKERFSLILESASTNQTSMYLCASSSLYEQYFGPGTRLTVT.

Within the sample, this clonotype is medium-sized. The chain uses TRBV12-3 or TRBV12-4 and TRBJ1-6; D ambiguous. The CDR3 extends over 11 amino acids. V lost 6 bases and J lost 13, with 10 bases in between. CDR3 bases: TGTGCCAGCAGCCGCTTGGGGCCCCTCCACTTT. Its protein is CASSRLGPLHF.

This clonotype occurred a few times. This chain uses TRBV29-1 with TRBJ2-1; 13 bases are shared with TRBD2. The V and J ends lost 6 bases and 6 bases, in that order; junction bases with no gene match: 5. The germline CDR1 and CDR2 sequences are SQVTM and ANQGSEA. The CDR3 totals 14 residues. The CDR3 spells CSVPGLAGSNEQFF. The CDR3 region has the DNA TGCAGCGTGCCGGGACTAGCGGGAAGCAATGAGCAGTTCTTC.

By sample fraction, this clonotype is medium-sized (0.01 to 0.1%). This chain's CDR3 is CASSEGGTAANYGYTF. The CDR3, as DNA: TGTGCCAGCAGTGAAGGGGGGACGGCAGCTAACTATGGCTACACCTTC. The rearrangement uses TRBV2 and TRBJ1-2, with D perhaps TRBD1 (5 bases). CDR3 length: 16 amino acids. Deletions cut 1 base from V and 0 bases from J, with 12 bases between. Per germline, CDR1 SNHLY and CDR2 FYNNEI.

The chain has TRBV7-6 and TRBJ2-5; possibly TRBD1 or TRBD2 for D (6 bases each). The CDR3 consists of 14 residues. CDR1 is SGHVS, CDR2 FNYEAQ, per germline. The V end was cut by 5 bases, the J end by 9 bases, with 19 bases between. The CDR3: CASSHSNARGPQYF. In DNA form, the CDR3 reads TGTGCCAGCAGCCACTCTAACGCCCGGGGGCCCCAGTACTTC.

By proportion, this clonotype is medium-sized. The chain carries TRBV30 and TRBJ2-1; TRBD2 aligns across 9 bases. This CDR3 region has 17 residues. The V gene end was trimmed by 2 bases and the J gene end by 7 bases; junction bases not matched to a gene: 15. The germline CDR1 and CDR2 sequences are GTSNPN and SVGIG (reference sequence). As DNA, the CDR3 is TGTGCCTGGAGTCATCAACTCCGTAGCGGGAGTCAGAATGAGCAGTTCTTC. Translation: CAWSHQLRSGSQNEQFF.

This clonotype was seen at least ten times. The chain combines TRBV30 with TRBJ1-1, with a possible D match to TRBD1 (6 bases). Germline lookup yields CDR1 GTSNPN and CDR2 SVGIG (reference sequence). The V and J ends lost 4 bases and 6 bases respectively, with 15 bases between them. The CDR3 runs 13 residues. The CDR3 DNA reads TGTGCCTGGAAAACAGGGAGGGGCCCTGAAGCTTTCTTT. Its protein is CAWKTGRGPEAFF.

This clonotype was counted a few times. The chain combines TRBV4-2 with TRBJ2-5; TRBD2 matches at 10 bases. V gave up 2 bases and J gave up 2 bases; unmatched junction bases: 5. The CDR3 consists of 16 residues. Germline lookup yields CDR1 LGHNA and CDR2 YNFKEQ. The CDR3 loop reads CASSQRLAGFQETQYF. CDR3 nucleotides: TGTGCCAGCAGCCAACGACTAGCGGGCTTTCAAGAGACCCAGTACTTC.

This clonotype has at least ten counts. The chain couples TRBV24-1 to TRBJ2-2; TRBD1 aligns across 12 bases. The CDR3 is 14 residues long. From germline, CDR1 is KGHDR and CDR2 SFDVKD. V gave up 7 bases and J gave up 5 bases; unmatched junction bases: 1. The CDR3 protein is CATRGQGATGELFF. CDR3 bases: TGTGCCACCAGGGGACAGGGGGCGACCGGGGAGCTGTTTTTT.

There are many counts of this clonotype. The chain uses TRBV7-6 and TRBJ2-1; 12 nucleotides line up with TRBD2. V shed 4 bases and J 0 bases; nucleotides not matched to a gene: 4. There are 17 residues in the CDR3. CDR1 is SGHVS, CDR2 FNYEAQ, per germline. The CDR3 region is CASSSGLAGSSYNEQFF. CDR3 DNA: TGTGCCAGCAGCTCTGGACTAGCGGGGAGCTCCTACAATGAGCAGTTCTTC.

By frequency in the sample, this clonotype is medium-sized (0.01 to 0.1%). The gene calls are TRBV12-2 and TRBJ1-1; TRBD1 is the table's D call and was not checked against the DNA. TRBV12-2 corresponds to a pseudogene. The CDR3 has 15 amino acids. CDR3 loop: CASRFFDRGGTEAFF. CDR3 DNA: TGTGCAAGTCGCTTTTTCGACAGGGGGGGAACTGAAGCTTTCTTT.